The text below deals with one T cell receptor (beta chain). This entry comes from a study of T cells in localized non-small cell lung cancer. The CDR3 length is 12 residues. V gave up 6 bases and J gave up 3 bases, with 8 bases separating them. Germline V lookup: CDR1 ENHRY, CDR2 SYGVKD. Generated by immunoSEQ multiplex PCR, the TCRdb table keeps only in-frame clones and is missing some. There are some 52,000 clones in the sample; over 70% occur only once, and approximately 4.8% lies in the top ten. The chain joins TRBV10-3 to TRBJ1-1; D not certain. This sequence originates from a woman aged 40-69 years with stage II lung adenocarcinoma. Specimen: PBMCs, collected before any cancer treatment. The DNA of the CDR3 is TGTGCCATCAGCCCTCGGGACACTGAAGCTTTCTTT. Encoded protein: CAISPRDTEAFF.